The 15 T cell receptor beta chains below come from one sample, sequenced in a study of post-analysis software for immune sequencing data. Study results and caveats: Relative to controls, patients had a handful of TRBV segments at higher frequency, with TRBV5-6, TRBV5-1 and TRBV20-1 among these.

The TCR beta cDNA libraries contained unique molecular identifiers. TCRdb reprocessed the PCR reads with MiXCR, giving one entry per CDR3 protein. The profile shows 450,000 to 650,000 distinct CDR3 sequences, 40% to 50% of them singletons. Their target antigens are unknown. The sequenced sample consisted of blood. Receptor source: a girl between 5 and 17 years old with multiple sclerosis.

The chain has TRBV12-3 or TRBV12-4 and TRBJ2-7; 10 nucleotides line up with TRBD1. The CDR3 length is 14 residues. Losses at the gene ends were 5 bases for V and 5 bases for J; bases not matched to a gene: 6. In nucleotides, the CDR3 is TGTGCCAGCAGTCCAGGGACAGGGGTCCACGAGCAGTACTTC. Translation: CASSPGTGVHEQYF.

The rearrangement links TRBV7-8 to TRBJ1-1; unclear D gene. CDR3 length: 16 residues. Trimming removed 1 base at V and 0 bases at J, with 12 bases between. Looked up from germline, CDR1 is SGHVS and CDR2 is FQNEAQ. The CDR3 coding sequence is TGTGCCAGCAGCTTAGAAGGGCTAGGGTTGAACACTGAAGCTTTCTTT. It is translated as CASSLEGLGLNTEAFF.

This CDR3 reads CASTPWTVSNYGYTF. CDR3 nucleotide sequence: TGTGCCAGCACCCCTTGGACGGTCTCTAACTATGGCTACACCTTC. The chain recombines TRBV4-2 with TRBJ1-2; D call uncertain. Germline V CDR1 and CDR2: LGHNA, YNFKEQ. The CDR3 is 15 residues long. V lost 7 bases to trimming and J lost 0 bases, with 15 bases between them.

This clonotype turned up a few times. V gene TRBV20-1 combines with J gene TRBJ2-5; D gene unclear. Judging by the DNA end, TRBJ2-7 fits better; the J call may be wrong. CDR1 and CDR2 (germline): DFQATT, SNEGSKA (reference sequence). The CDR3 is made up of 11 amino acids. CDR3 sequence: CSATASYEQYF. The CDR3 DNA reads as TGCAGTGCTACTGCCAGCTACGAGCAGTACTTC.

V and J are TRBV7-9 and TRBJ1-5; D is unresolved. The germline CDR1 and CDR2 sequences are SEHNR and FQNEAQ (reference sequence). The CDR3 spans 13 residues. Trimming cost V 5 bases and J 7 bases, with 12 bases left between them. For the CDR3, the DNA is TGTGCCAGCAGCCCCGAGGGAGGGCAGCCCCAGCATTTT. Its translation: CASSPEGGQPQHF. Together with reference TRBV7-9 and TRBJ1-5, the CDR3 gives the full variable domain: DTGVSQNPRHKITKRGQNVTFRCDPISEHNRLYWYRQTLGQGPEFLTYFQNEAQLEKSRLLSDRFSAERPKGSFSTLEIQRTEQGDSAMYLCASSPEGGQPQHFGDGTRLSIL.

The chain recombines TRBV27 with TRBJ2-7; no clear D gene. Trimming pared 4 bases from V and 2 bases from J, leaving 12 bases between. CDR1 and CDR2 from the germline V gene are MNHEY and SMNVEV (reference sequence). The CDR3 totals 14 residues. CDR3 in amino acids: CASSSPEAAYEQYF. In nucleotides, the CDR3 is TGTGCCAGCAGTTCCCCCGAAGCAGCCTACGAGCAGTACTTC.

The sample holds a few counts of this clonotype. The CDR3 coding sequence is TGTGCCAGCAGTTTAAACCAGCATAATGAGCAGTTCTTC. This sequence encodes CASSLNQHNEQFF. The rearrangement links TRBV6-5 to TRBJ2-1; the D is unclear. This CDR3 has 13 residues. Germline CDR1 reads MNHEY; CDR2 reads SVGAGI. V lost 4 bases, J lost 7 bases, and 11 bases lay in between.

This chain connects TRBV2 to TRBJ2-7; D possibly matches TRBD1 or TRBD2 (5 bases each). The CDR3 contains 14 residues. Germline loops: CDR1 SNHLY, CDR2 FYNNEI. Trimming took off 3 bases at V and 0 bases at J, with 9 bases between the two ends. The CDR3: CASSDAGTSYEQYF. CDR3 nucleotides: TGTGCCAGCAGTGATGCAGGGACCTCCTACGAGCAGTACTTC.

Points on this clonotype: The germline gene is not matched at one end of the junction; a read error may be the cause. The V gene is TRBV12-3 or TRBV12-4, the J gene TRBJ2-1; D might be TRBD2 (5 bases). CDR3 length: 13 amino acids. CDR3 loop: CASSVDYYNKQFF. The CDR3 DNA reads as TGTGCCAGCAGTGTTGACTACTACAATAAGCAGTTCTTC.

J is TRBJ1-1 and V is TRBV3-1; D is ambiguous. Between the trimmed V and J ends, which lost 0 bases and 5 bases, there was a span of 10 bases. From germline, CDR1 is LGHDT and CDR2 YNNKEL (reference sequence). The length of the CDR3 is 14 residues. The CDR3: CASSQDKGGTEAFF. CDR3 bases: TGTGCCAGCAGCCAAGATAAAGGAGGAACTGAAGCTTTCTTT.

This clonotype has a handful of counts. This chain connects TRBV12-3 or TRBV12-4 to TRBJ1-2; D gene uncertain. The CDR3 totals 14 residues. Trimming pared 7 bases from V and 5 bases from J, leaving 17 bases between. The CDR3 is CASTSQVSTYGYTF. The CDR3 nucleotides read TGTGCCAGCACCTCTCAAGTCAGCACTTATGGCTACACCTTC.

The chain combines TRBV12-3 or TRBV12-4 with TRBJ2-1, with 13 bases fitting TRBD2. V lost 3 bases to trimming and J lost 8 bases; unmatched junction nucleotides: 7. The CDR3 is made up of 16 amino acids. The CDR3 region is CASSFRTSGSGYEQFF. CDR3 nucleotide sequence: TGTGCCAGCAGTTTCCGGACTAGCGGGAGTGGGTATGAGCAGTTCTTC.

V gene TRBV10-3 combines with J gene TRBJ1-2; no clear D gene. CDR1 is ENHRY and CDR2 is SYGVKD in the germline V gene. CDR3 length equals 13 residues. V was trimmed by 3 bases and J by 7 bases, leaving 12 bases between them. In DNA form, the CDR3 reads TGTGCCATCAGTGACGCGGACCGGGGTGGCTACACCTTC. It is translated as CAISDADRGGYTF.

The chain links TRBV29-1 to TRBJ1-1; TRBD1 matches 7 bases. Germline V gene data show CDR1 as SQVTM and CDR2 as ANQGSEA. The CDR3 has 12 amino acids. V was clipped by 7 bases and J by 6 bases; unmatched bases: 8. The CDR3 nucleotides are TGCAGCGCTGACAGGGTCGGAGCTGAAGCTTTCTTT. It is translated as CSADRVGAEAFF.

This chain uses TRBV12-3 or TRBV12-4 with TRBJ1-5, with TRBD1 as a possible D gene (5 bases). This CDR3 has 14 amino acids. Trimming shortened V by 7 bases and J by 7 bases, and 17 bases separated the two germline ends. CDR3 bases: TGTGCCAGCACCGAGAGGGGCAGCCGACAGCCCCAGCATTTT. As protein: CASTERGSRQPQHF.